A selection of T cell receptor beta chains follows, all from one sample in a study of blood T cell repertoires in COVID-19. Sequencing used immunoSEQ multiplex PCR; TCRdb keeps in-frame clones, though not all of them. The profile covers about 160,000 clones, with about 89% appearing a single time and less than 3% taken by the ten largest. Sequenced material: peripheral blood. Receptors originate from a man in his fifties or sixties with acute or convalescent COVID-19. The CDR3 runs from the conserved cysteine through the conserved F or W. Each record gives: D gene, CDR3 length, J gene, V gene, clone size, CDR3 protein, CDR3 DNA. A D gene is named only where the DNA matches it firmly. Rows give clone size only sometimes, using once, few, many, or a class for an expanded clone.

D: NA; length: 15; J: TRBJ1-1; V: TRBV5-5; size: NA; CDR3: CASVPGEVFNAEAFF; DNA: TGTGCCAGCGTCCCCGGGGAGGTGTTTAACGCTGAAGCTTTCTTT
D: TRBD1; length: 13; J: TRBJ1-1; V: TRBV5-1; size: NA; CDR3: CASSPDRITEAFF; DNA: TGCGCCAGCAGCCCGGACAGGATCACTGAAGCTTTCTTT
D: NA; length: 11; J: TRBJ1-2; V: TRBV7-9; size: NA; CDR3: CASTSTVGYTF; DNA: TGTGCCAGCACCTCAACGGTGGGCTACACCTTC
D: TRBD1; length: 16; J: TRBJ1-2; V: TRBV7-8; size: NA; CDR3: CASSFGGQLAIDGYTF; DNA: TGTGCCAGCAGCTTTGGGGGACAGCTTGCCATAGATGGCTACACCTTC
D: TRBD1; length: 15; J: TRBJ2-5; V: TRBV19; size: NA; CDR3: CASSVGQVYQETQYF; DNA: TGTGCCAGTAGTGTGGGACAGGTCTACCAAGAGACCCAGTACTTC
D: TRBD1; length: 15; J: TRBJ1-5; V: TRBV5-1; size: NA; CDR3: CASSKGDRENQPQHF; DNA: TGCGCCAGCAGCAAAGGGGACAGGGAGAATCAGCCCCAGCATTTT
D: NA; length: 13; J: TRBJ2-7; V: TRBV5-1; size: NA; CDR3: CASRAGSPYEQYF; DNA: TGCGCCAGCAGGGCGGGCTCCCCTTACGAGCAGTACTTC
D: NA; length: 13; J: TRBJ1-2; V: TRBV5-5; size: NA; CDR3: CASSLAQDYGYTF; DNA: TGTGCCAGCAGCCTAGCGCAGGATTATGGCTACACCTTC
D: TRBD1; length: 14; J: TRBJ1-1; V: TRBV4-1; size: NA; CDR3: CASSISQGGTEAFF; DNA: TGCGCCAGCAGCATATCACAGGGGGGAACTGAAGCTTTCTTT
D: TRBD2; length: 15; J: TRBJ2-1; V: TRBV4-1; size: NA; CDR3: CASSQERGGYNEQFF; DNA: TGCGCCAGCAGCCAAGAGCGGGGGGGATACAATGAGCAGTTCTTC
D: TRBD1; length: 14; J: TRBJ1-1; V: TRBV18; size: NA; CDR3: CASSPITGDTEAFF; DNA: TGTGCCAGCTCACCCATTACAGGGGACACTGAAGCTTTCTTT
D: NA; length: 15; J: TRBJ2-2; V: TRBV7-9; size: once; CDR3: CASSESSGIRGELFF; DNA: TGTGCCAGCAGCGAGAGTAGCGGTATCCGCGGGGAGCTGTTTTTT
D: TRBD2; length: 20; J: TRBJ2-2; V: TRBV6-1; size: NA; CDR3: CASSERLLASGGISTGELFF; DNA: TGTGCCAGCAGTGAACGTCTTTTAGCTAGCGGGGGGATTTCCACCGGGGAGCTGTTTTTT
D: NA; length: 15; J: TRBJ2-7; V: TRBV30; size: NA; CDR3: CAWGWWTTGSYEQYF; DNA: TGTGCCTGGGGTTGGTGGACAACCGGCTCCTACGAGCAGTACTTC
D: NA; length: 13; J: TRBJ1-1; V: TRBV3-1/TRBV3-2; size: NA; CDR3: CASSQGTGVWAFF; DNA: TGTGCCAGCAGCCAAGGAACGGGGGTGTGGGCTTTCTTT
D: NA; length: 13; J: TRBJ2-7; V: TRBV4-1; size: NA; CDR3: CASSPGHSYEQYF; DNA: TGCGCCAGCAGCCCGGGACACTCCTACGAGCAGTACTTC
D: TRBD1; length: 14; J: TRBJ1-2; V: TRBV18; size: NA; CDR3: CASSPPGTGYGYTF; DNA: TGTGCCAGCTCACCACCTGGGACAGGGTATGGCTACACCTTC
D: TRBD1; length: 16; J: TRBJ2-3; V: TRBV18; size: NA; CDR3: CASSPTGGLGTDTQYF; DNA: TGTGCCAGCTCGCCAACAGGGGGGTTGGGCACAGATACGCAGTATTTT
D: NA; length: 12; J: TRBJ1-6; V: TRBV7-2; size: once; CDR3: CASSLVGGPLHF; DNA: TGTGCCAGCAGCTTGGTCGGAGGCCCCCTCCACTTT
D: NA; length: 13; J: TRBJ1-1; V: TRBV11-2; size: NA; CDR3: CASSFTGNTEAFF; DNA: TGTGCCAGCAGCTTTACAGGTAACACTGAAGCTTTCTTT
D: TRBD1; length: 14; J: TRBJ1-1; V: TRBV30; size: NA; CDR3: CAWTSGQGGTEAFF; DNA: TGTGCCTGGACTAGCGGACAGGGGGGCACTGAAGCTTTCTTT
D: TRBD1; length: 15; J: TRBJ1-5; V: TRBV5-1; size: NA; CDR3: CASSLGGTVNQPQHF; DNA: TGCGCCAGCAGCTTGGGAGGGACAGTTAATCAGCCCCAGCATTTT
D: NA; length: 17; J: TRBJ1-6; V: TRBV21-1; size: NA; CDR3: CASSPGTGYSYNSPLHF; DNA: TGTGCCAGCAGCCCAGGGACAGGTTACTCCTATAATTCACCCCTCCACTTT
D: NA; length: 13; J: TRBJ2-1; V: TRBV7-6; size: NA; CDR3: CASSLSYHNEQFF; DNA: TGTGCCAGCAGCTTATCCTACCACAATGAGCAGTTCTTC
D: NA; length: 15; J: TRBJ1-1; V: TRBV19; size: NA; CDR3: CASQPGGVRATEAFF; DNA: TGTGCCAGTCAGCCGGGGGGCGTCAGGGCCACTGAAGCTTTCTTT
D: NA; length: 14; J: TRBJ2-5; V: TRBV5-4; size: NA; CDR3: CASSLRLAGETQYF; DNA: TGTGCCAGCAGCTTGAGGCTAGCCGGAGAGACCCAGTACTTC
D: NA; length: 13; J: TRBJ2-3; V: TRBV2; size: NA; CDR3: CASATRSTDTQYF; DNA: TGTGCCTCAGCAACCAGGAGCACAGATACGCAGTATTTT
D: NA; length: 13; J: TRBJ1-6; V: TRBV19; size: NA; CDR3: CASGFGGDSPLHF; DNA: TGTGCCAGTGGATTTGGGGGGGATTCACCCCTCCACTTT
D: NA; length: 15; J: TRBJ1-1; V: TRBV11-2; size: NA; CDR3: CASSTTGGSGTEAFF; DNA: TGTGCCAGCAGCACCACTGGAGGGTCGGGGACTGAAGCTTTCTTT
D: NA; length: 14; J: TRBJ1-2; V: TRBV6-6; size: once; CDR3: CASSRGGANYGYTF; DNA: TGTGCCAGCAGCCGGGGGGGGGCTAACTATGGCTACACCTTC
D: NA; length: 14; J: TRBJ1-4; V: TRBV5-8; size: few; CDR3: CASSLNREGEKLFF; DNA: TGTGCCAGCAGCTTGAACAGGGAGGGAGAAAAACTGTTTTTT
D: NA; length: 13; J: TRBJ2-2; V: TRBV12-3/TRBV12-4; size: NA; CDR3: CASSIYTPGELFF; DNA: TGTGCCAGCAGCATCTATACCCCCGGGGAGCTGTTTTTT
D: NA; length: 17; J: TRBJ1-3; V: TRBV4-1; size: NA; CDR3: CASSRRFGQSSGNTIYF; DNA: TGCGCCAGCAGCCGGAGATTCGGACAGTCCTCTGGAAACACCATATATTTT
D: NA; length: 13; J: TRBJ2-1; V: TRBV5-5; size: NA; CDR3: CASSLHSYNEQFF; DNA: TGTGCCAGCAGCTTGCACAGCTACAATGAGCAGTTCTTC
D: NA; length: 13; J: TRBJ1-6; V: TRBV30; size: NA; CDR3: CAWSVPGNSPLHF; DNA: TGTGCCTGGAGTGTACCGGGGAATTCACCCCTCCACTTT
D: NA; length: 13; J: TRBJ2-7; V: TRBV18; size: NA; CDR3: CASSPPTAYEQYF; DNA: TGTGCCAGCTCACCGCCCACAGCCTACGAGCAGTACTTC
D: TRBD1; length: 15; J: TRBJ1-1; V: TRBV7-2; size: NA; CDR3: CASSLGGTVNTEAFF; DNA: TGTGCCAGCAGCTTAGGGGGGACAGTGAACACTGAAGCTTTCTTT
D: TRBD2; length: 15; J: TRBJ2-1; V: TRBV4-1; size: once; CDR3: CASSQEERGGHEQFF; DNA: TGCGCCAGCAGCCAAGAAGAGCGGGGGGGCCATGAGCAGTTCTTC
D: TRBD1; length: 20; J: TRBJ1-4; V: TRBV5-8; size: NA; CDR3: CASSFGARTGVRLRREKLFF; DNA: TGTGCCAGCAGCTTTGGGGCGAGGACAGGGGTCCGACTGAGGCGGGAAAAACTGTTTTTT
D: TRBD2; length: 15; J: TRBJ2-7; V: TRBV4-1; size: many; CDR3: CASSQDPGGYDEQYF; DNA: TGCGCCAGCAGCCAAGACCCGGGGGGGTACGACGAGCAGTACTTC
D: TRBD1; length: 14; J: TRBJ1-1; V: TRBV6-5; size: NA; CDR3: CASSYDRGPTEAFF; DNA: TGTGCCAGCAGTTACGACAGGGGGCCCACTGAAGCTTTCTTT
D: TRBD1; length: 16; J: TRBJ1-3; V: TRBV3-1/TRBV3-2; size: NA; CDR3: CASSPGGTGVGNTIYF; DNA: TGTGCCAGCAGCCCCGGAGGGACAGGGGTAGGAAACACCATATATTTT
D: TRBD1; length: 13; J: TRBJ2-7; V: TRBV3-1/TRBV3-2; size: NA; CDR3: CASSHGQGREQYF; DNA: TGTGCCAGCAGCCACGGACAGGGGAGGGAGCAGTACTTC
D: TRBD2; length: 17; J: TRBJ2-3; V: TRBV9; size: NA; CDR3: CASSGEGLAGSTDTQYF; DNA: TGTGCCAGCAGCGGCGAAGGACTAGCGGGGAGCACAGATACGCAGTATTTT
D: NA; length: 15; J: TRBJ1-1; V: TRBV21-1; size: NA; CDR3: CASSPRDRGFVEAFF; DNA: TGTGCCAGCAGCCCCCGGGACAGGGGTTTCGTTGAAGCTTTCTTT
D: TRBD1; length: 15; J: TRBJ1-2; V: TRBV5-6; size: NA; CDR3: CASSLLAGGIYGYTF; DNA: TGTGCCAGCAGCTTGCTGGCAGGGGGCATCTATGGCTACACCTTC
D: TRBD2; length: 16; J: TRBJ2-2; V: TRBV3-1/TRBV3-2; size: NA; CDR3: CASSRQSGGNTGELFF; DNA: TGTGCCAGCAGCCGCCAAAGCGGGGGGAACACCGGGGAGCTGTTTTTT
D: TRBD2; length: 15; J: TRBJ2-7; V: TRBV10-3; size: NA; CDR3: CATRTSGGVRYEQYF; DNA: TGTGCCACACGGACTAGCGGGGGCGTTCGGTACGAGCAGTACTTC
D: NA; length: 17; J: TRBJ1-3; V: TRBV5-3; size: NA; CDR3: CARSLVQENSSGNTIYF; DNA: TGTGCCAGAAGCTTGGTTCAGGAAAATAGCTCTGGAAACACCATATATTTT
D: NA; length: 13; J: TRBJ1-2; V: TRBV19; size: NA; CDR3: CASSPQGVDGYTF; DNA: TGTGCCAGTAGTCCCCAGGGCGTTGATGGCTACACCTTC
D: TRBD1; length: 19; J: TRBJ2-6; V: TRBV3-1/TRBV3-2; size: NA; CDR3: CASSVPRDRGLRGANVLTF; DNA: TGTGCCAGCAGCGTACCCCGGGACAGGGGGCTCAGGGGGGCCAACGTCCTGACTTTC
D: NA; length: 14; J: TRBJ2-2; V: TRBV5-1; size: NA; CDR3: CASSARDNTGELFF; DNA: TGCGCCAGCAGCGCACGGGATAACACCGGGGAGCTGTTTTTT
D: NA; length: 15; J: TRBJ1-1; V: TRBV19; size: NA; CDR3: CASSIDGRKGTEAFF; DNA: TGTGCCAGTAGTATAGATGGCAGGAAGGGGACTGAAGCTTTCTTT